In this sample, the clone carrying this T cell receptor (beta chain) turned up many times. The V gene's germline CDR1 is SGHVS and CDR2 FQNEAQ. The CDR3 covers 14 residues. V was shortened by 1 base and J by 8 bases, with 14 bases between the two germline ends. The data stem from a study of T cell repertoires in cytomegalovirus infection. Study as a whole: Both a matching HLA type and CMV infection were indicated by public TCR beta signatures.

TCRdb processed the reads anew with MiXCR; each CDR3 protein has one entry. There are more than 400,000 distinct CDR3 sequences in the sample; around a quarter occur only once, and approximately 13% lies in the top ten. Sample: PBMCs. The V and J genes are TRBV7-8 and TRBJ1-2; D not resolved. The receptor was derived from a human donor in good health (CMV status not recorded). Some clones in this sample may be carry-over from other donors' samples. The CDR3 bases are TGTGCCAGCAGCTTAGTAGCGACGGCGAGAGGCTACACCTTC. Its protein is CASSLVATARGYTF.